This TCR beta chain is drawn from a study of cytomegalovirus exposure and HLA in healthy donors (dated 2017 in TCRdb). For the study in its entirety: In an earlier analysis of approximately 640 of the donors, 250 to 350 Gb of sequence data and about 110 million unique TCR beta sequences from about 190 million T cells were reported. A later analysis re-examined previously published TCR beta repertoires from about 670 donors and added high-resolution HLA genotyping to investigate patterns of TCR occurrence. All discovery cohort repertoires had been generated using a single sequencing platform. Among over 350 genotyped donors of the cohort, an average of about 240,000 unique TCR beta nucleotide sequences were sequenced per donor, about a sixth of them non-productive. The study profiled the T cell repertoires of some 610 subjects by immunosequencing and related them to cytomegalovirus serostatus. Both class I and class II loci were covered by HLA typing, at four-digit resolution. Among the roughly 390 genotyped donors, 81% belonged to the genetic ancestry cluster associated with self-reported Caucasian donors. The study combined high-throughput TCR immunosequencing, statistical association of individual TCRs with disease status, and machine learning to predict cytomegalovirus infection status. The number of donors typed differed by locus, with roughly 620-630 for A, B, C, DRB1 and DQB1, 522 for DQA1, over 600 for DPA1, and over 400 for DPB1. An early release covering 500 to 750 HLA-typed donors comprised approximately 300 gigabases of sequencing data and tens of millions of unique TCR sequences. Donor age, sex, ethnicity and CMV serostatus were collected together with the repertoire data. The study aimed to test whether cataloging public T cell receptors could reveal signatures of past pathogen exposure. In addition to the first cohort of around 670 subjects, a separate validation cohort of 120 different subjects was used. Because of strong linkage in the cohort, roughly five DR-DQ haplotypes were treated as single units for association and clustering. Genome-wide SNP genotypes for about 65% of the 666 donors were used in a later genetic analysis, which treated that subset as a discovery cohort. Rather than using new phenotypic data, the later analysis identified candidate immune exposures from TCR beta sequences and from how often those sequences occurred across donors. To decide whether each TCR beta V gene segment behaved as functional or pseudogenic, an earlier analysis of approximately 620 of the donors relied on high-throughput TCR beta sequencing. Study-level results and caveats: A cluster of highly shared sequence variants was judged likely to be a technical artifact of the sequencing pipeline. While some public TCRs were present in many individuals, most TCR sequences turned up only very rarely across donors. Sequencing depth was assumed to be roughly uniform across donors in the presence/absence analyses, though that assumption may not hold. Because counts were too low, some 16 rarely observed V segments, including chromosome 9 orphons, were excluded from the earlier analysis of under 650 of the donors. Several of the top co-occurrence clusters appeared to be linked to parvovirus B19, influenza, CMV and Epstein-Barr virus, according to a later analysis. Because HLA typing was missing for some donors at each locus, association tests included only the typed subset. A further reported finding was that TCR beta sequences accurately predicted the HLA-A and HLA-B alleles for most subjects in the first cohort. The only immune exposure information available for the cohort was CMV serostatus. Only TCR beta chains were sequenced in this cohort, and the absence of alpha or paired-chain data limited detectable features. In vitro tests confirmed that three of the cytomegalovirus-associated TCR beta chains recognize cytomegalovirus antigens. An earlier analysis of approximately 570 of the donors showed that most TCR beta V segments appeared in productive rearrangements either about 87% or about 30% of the time, which broadly matched IMGT annotations. In both the original and validation cohorts, the classifier was reported to diagnose cytomegalovirus status with high specificity and sensitivity. Because the 87-base-pair reads could not distinguish some IMGT-functional V segments, including TRBV6-2 and TRBV6-3, those segments were excluded. In a later analysis, TCR association rates were found to vary across HLA loci, with the most associated TCRs seen for DRB1 alleles and the fewest for HLA-C alleles. A later analysis found that HLA-associated TCR beta chains were more clonally expanded and had lower generation probabilities than equally common non-associated chains. Linkage disequilibrium might explain the correlated functional status among segregating V segments, but an unknown experimental factor could not be excluded. An association between a missense DCLRE1C variant and V-gene and J-gene trimming of TCR beta chains was found in a later genetic analysis and replicated in an independent cohort. Specific HLA alleles were associated with about 17,000 TCR beta sequences at a false discovery rate of 0.05 in a later analysis. Strong co-occurrence of HLA alleles, especially DR and DQ, made assigning TCR associations to individual alleles difficult. The authors suggested that the approach could potentially be generalized to other disease states and immunological phenotypes. In the study, approximately 160 TCR beta chains were listed as associated with cytomegalovirus. In a later analysis, most CMV-associated TCR beta chains were found to appear HLA-restricted, with HLA associations seemingly driven largely by CMV exposure. A later genetic analysis reported fewer N-insertions in productive TCRs among donors in an Asian-associated ancestry cluster than the roughly 690-donor mean.

Regarding this clone: This clone's antigen is unknown. Base qualities are not at hand, and no much larger clone is one base apart.

Measured from the cysteine to the phenylalanine, the CDR3 is 14 residues long. Only the CDR3 portion is preserved as DNA: 42 bases, with reading frame beginning at the first base. The cohort comprised 666 healthy bone marrow donors. At the time of sampling, every cohort member was nominally healthy, though immune exposures that went unrecorded were likely present. The donor was CMV seronegative and belonged to the group of 352 seronegative cohort members. A peripheral blood sample was collected from each donor, and TCR beta sequencing was performed on peripheral blood mononuclear cells. Genomic DNA was extracted from the blood cell samples with the Qiagen DNeasy Blood Extraction Kit. Libraries were prepared through the immunoSEQ multiplex PCR assay. For the multiplex PCR, a mixture combining 60 forward primers for TCR Vbeta segments and 13 reverse primers for TCR Jbeta segments was used. The CDR3 region of rearranged TCR beta genes was amplified from genomic DNA by a multiplex PCR assay. The amplified TCR beta libraries were sequenced on the Illumina HiSeq System as 87-base-pair reads. As for the original processing: In a later analysis, approximately 74 million unique TCR beta chains were counted across the approximately 620 repertoires, and around 10 million of these chains were shared by at least two donors. A nearest-neighbor algorithm error-corrected the raw reads and collapsed the reads into unique sequences, merging closely related sequences to remove PCR and sequencing errors. To assign V, D and J gene segments, CDR3 sequences were aligned to IMGT reference sequences. For a sequence to be retained, at least a six-nucleotide match to both a V gene segment and a J gene segment was required. Rearrangements were called productive when the CDR3 lacked stop codons and stayed in frame with V and J; all others were non-productive. CDR3 was defined by IMGT convention, running from the second conserved V-encoded cysteine to the conserved J-encoded phenylalanine. Sequences without an unambiguous match to a single V gene segment were excluded from the earlier analysis of 587 of the donors. An earlier analysis of several hundred of the donors called V segments functional above 56.7% productive rearrangements and segregating when the between-donor standard deviation exceeded 5%. To diagnose cytomegalovirus status from the catalog of TCR beta chain sequences, a statistical classification framework was built. In a later analysis, V and J genes were assigned by comparing TCR nucleotide sequences against IMGT/GENE-DB human TR gene sequences. Using the TCRdist pipeline, a later analysis assigned CDR3 sequences along with most-parsimonious VDJ recombination scenarios. In a later analysis, each TCR beta chain was defined by its CDR3 amino acid sequence together with its V-gene family, and reads lacking a unique V-gene family were excluded. To address suspected cross-contamination and a sequencing artifact, a later analysis removed under 600 highly shared, low-generation-probability nucleotide sequences. In a later analysis, a clonal expansion index was calculated for each public chain from normalized within-repertoire ranks of inferred template counts. A later analysis computed generation probabilities with a VDJ recombination model fitted to out-of-frame rearrangements, and checked the results against IGoR. In a later analysis, TCR-TCR, TCR-HLA and TCR-CMV co-occurrence was scored with hypergeometric tests, and a repertoire-size bias correction was applied to TCR pairs. In a later analysis, false discovery rates were estimated by permuting HLA or CMV assignments 20 times. In a later analysis, co-occurring TCRs were grouped using DBSCAN, and TCRdist sequence similarity was added for clustering within HLA-allele-positive subsets. For co-occurrence clustering, repertoires with fewer than 30,000 or more than 120,000 public chains were excluded, along with roughly 5 repertoires with anomalous nucleotide sharing. Imported from immuneACCESS, the table was reduced by TCRdb to in-frame sequences with V and J called. These copies leave out some clones; in studies compared against another copy, an unresolved V gene accounts for under half, and the cause of the remainder is not known. D and trimming were read from the DNA, whereas the V and J calls and clone size are those reported in that table. The sample contains around 140,000 clones, around three fifths of them found a single time. 2% to 3% of the sample rests with the top ten.

The V and J segments used are TRBV21-1 and TRBJ2-7; the tabulated D call, TRBD1, remains unverified against the DNA. TRBV21-1 has pseudogene status. Material for sequencing was PBMCs. The TCR originated in a middle-aged woman in good health and CMV-seronegative. The CDR3 reads as follows: CASTEGQMVIEQYF. In nucleotides, the sequence is TGTGCCAGCACAGAGGGACAAATGGTAATCGAGCAGTACTTC.